Below, 19 T cell receptor beta chains from the same sample are listed, as sequenced in a study of T cell repertoires in cytomegalovirus infection. Each CDR3 protein gets one entry after TCRdb re-called the reads with MiXCR. The repertoire has around 740,000 distinct CDR3 sequences, 35% of them found once; the top ten carry 2.8%. Sequencing was performed on PBMCs. The receptors originated from a human donor in good health (CMV status not recorded). Some clones in this sample may be carry-over from other donors' samples.

This clonotype was recorded at least ten times. This sequence joins TRBV7-2 and TRBJ2-7; D remains ambiguous. V gave up 0 bases and J gave up 6 bases, with 3 bases separating them. The CDR3 has 11 residues. Germline CDR1 SGHTA, CDR2 FQGNSA. The CDR3 region has the DNA TGTGCCAGCAGCTTAGCGGTCGAGCAGTACTTC. This encodes CASSLAVEQYF. Full variable domain (remainder filled in from reference TRBV7-2 and TRBJ2-7): GAGVSQSPSNKVTEKGKDVELRCDPISGHTALYWYRQSLGQGLEFLIYFQGNSAPDKSGLPSDRFSAERTGGSVSTLTIQRTQQEDSAVYLCASSLAVEQYFGPGTRLTVT.

This clonotype was observed at least ten times. CDR3 sequence reads: CASSLVRKAKNIQYF. The CDR3 DNA reads as TGTGCCAGCAGTTTAGTTCGGAAAGCCAAAAACATTCAGTACTTC. The chain carries TRBV12-3 or TRBV12-4 and TRBJ2-4; D gene ambiguous. This CDR3 is built from 15 residues. V was cut by 1 base and J by 0 bases, with 7 bases left in between.

The genes are TRBV27 and TRBJ2-3, with 15 bases matching TRBD2. The CDR3 contains 17 residues. V dropped 7 bases and J dropped 12; count of bases not matched to a gene: 17. Germline V CDR1 and CDR2: MNHEY, SMNVEV (reference sequence). CDR3 bases: TGTGCCAGCACTGCCCGCGGGACTAGCGGGAGGATTGCCTATCAGTATTTT. Amino acids: CASTARGTSGRIAYQYF.

This chain connects TRBV25-1 to TRBJ2-7; 7 bases match TRBD1. CDR1 is MGHDK and CDR2 is SYGVNS in the germline V gene. The CDR3 spans 14 residues. V was pared by 6 bases and J by 3 bases, with 8 bases of the junction left unmatched. CDR3 nucleotides: TGTGCCAGCAGACCGGGACAGAACCTCTACGAGCAGTACTTC. It codes for CASRPGQNLYEQYF.

This clonotype came up a few times. This chain connects TRBV28 to TRBJ1-5; 8 nucleotides line up with TRBD1. Germline CDR1 is MDHEN and CDR2 is SYDVKM. The CDR3 is 14 residues long. J lost 7 bases, V lost 6 bases, and 8 bases had no gene match. This CDR3 reads CASSHGQGGQPQHF. The CDR3, as DNA: TGTGCCAGCAGCCACGGACAGGGAGGACAGCCCCAGCATTTT.

The chain uses TRBV7-9 and TRBJ2-2, with unresolved D. V shed 1 base and J shed 4 bases, with 10 bases lying between them. From germline, CDR1 is SEHNR and CDR2 FQNEAQ (reference sequence). This CDR3 contains 15 residues. The CDR3 region has the DNA TGTGCCAGCAGCTTAGGAGGAAGTGCCACCGGGGAGCTGTTTTTT. Amino acids: CASSLGGSATGELFF.

The sample holds many counts of this clonotype. The chain joins TRBV6-1 to TRBJ2-7; D is perhaps TRBD2 (7 bases). In germline, CDR1 is MNHNS, CDR2 SASEGT. This CDR3 comprises 17 residues. V gave up 1 base and J gave up 3 bases, with 19 bases separating them. The CDR3 region is CASSEGGGHRYNYEQYF. The CDR3 bases are TGTGCCAGCAGTGAAGGGGGGGGACACCGATACAACTACGAGCAGTACTTC.

This clonotype was observed a single time. The gene calls are TRBV7-6 and TRBJ2-2, with D possibly matching TRBD1 (6 bases). This CDR3 spans 14 amino acids. Germline loops: CDR1 SGHVS, CDR2 FNYEAQ. V was shortened by 5 bases and J by 7 bases, with 14 bases between the two germline ends. CDR3: CASSTGQNHGELFF. In DNA form, the CDR3 reads TGTGCCAGCAGCACCGGACAGAACCACGGGGAGCTGTTTTTT.

This clonotype was picked up a small number of times. V gene TRBV9 combines with J gene TRBJ2-2, with TRBD2 identical over 9 bases. V lost 0 bases, J lost 7 bases, and 4 bases stayed unmatched. This CDR3 contains 15 residues. CDR1 is SGDLS, CDR2 YYNGEE, per germline. The CDR3 coding sequence is TGTGCCAGCAGCGTAGATAGCGGGAGAGGCGGGGAGCTGTTTTTT. Translation: CASSVDSGRGGELFF.

This clonotype was observed a few times. The V call is TRBV28, the J call TRBJ2-1; 15 bases are a match to TRBD2. V was clipped by 5 bases and J by 8 bases; unmatched bases: 7. CDR1 and CDR2 from the germline V gene are MDHEN and SYDVKM. The CDR3 contains 16 residues. This chain's CDR3 is CASSAAGLAGGHEQFF. CDR3 nucleotide sequence: TGTGCCAGCAGTGCCGCGGGACTAGCGGGGGGACATGAGCAGTTCTTC.

Comments on this clonotype: A read error may explain this, as a much larger clone is one base away. This chain joins TRBV28 and TRBJ2-1; D unclear. CDR1 is MDHEN, CDR2 SYDVKM, per germline. The CDR3 length is 11 residues. CDR3 bases: TGTGCCAGCAGTGATTACAATGAGCAGTTATTC. It yields the protein CASSDYNEQLF.

This clonotype was detected only once. The chain is built from TRBV20-1 and TRBJ1-6; TRBD1 is a possible D gene (6 bases). Trimming removed 6 bases from V and 0 bases from J, with 18 bases in between. This CDR3 is built from 17 residues. Germline assignment: CDR1 DFQATT and CDR2 SNEGSKA (reference sequence). DNA of the CDR3: TGCAGTGCCCGTCCACAGGGTTCAGGCTCCTATAATTCACCCCTCCACTTT. It translates to CSARPQGSGSYNSPLHF.

This clonotype has more than one count but fewer than ten. The J gene is TRBJ2-5, the V gene TRBV28; D may be TRBD2 (5 bases). V lost 7 bases, J lost 5 bases, and 20 bases lay in between. Germline V gene sequence: CDR1 MDHEN, CDR2 SYDVKM. The CDR3 extends over 15 amino acids. This chain's CDR3 is CASTTVGRTGETQYF. The DNA for the CDR3 is TGTGCCAGCACCACTGTCGGTAGGACGGGGGAGACCCAGTACTTC.

In its sample, this clonotype was seen a few times. One junction end disagrees with the germline gene, perhaps due to a read error. J is TRBJ2-3 and V is TRBV20-1; D might be TRBD1 or TRBD2, each matching 5 bases. Germline-derived CDR1 and CDR2 are DFQATT and SNEGSKA (reference sequence). This CDR3 is built from 12 residues. The DNA of the CDR3 is TGCAGTGGACCCCCGAGGGGAGATACGCAGTATTTC. As protein: CSGPPRGDTQYF.

CDR3 DNA sequence: TGTGCCAGCAGCAGGGCGCTGGGACTTCACAAAAACATTCAGTACTTC. This sequence encodes CASSRALGLHKNIQYF. The rearrangement uses TRBV6-5 and TRBJ2-4, with a tentative D call TRBD2 (6 bases). Germline CDR1 is MNHEY and CDR2 is SVGAGI. The CDR3 is made up of 16 amino acids. The V gene lost 6 bases and the J gene lost 3 bases, with 18 bases spanning the gap.

The chain links TRBV7-8 to TRBJ2-5; 8 bases align to TRBD2. The CDR3 is 15 amino acids. The ends lost 1 base at V and 5 bases at J; junction bases unmatched: 6. Germline lookup yields CDR1 SGHVS and CDR2 FQNEAQ. CDR3 DNA sequence: TGTGCCAGCAGCTTAGTGCGGGGGGTGGTTGAGACCCAGTACTTC. It yields the protein CASSLVRGVVETQYF.

This clonotype came up a few times. This chain connects TRBV19 to TRBJ2-1; 11 bases fit TRBD2. The CDR3 contains 15 residues. V was pared by 6 bases and J by 5 bases, with 6 bases of the junction left unmatched. In germline, CDR1 is LNHDA, CDR2 SQIVND (reference sequence). The CDR3 nucleotides are TGTGCCAGTAGCCTCCTAGCGGGAGGTAACAATGAGCAGTTCTTC. This encodes CASSLLAGGNNEQFF.

This clonotype occurred many times. The chain combines TRBV7-8 with TRBJ2-3; TRBD2 aligns across 14 bases. Germline V lookup: CDR1 SGHVS, CDR2 FQNEAQ. CDR3 length equals 20 residues. With V trimmed by 5 bases and J by 4 bases, 17 bases remained unmatched. The CDR3 spells CASSHRLAGGRWNQSDTQYF. The CDR3 DNA reads as TGTGCCAGCAGCCACCGACTAGCGGGGGGGCGGTGGAATCAGTCAGATACGCAGTATTTT. Using reference TRBV7-8 and TRBJ2-3 for the parts outside the CDR3, the full variable domain is GAGVSQSPRYKVAKRGQDVALRCDPISGHVSLFWYQQALGQGPEFLTYFQNEAQLDKSGLPSDRFFAERPEGSVSTLKIQRTQQEDSAVYLCASSHRLAGGRWNQSDTQYFGPGTRLTVL.

This clonotype was detected ten times or more. The V call is TRBV7-2, the J call TRBJ2-1; 14 bases fit TRBD2. The V segment lost 5 bases and the J segment 6 bases; nucleotides outside the gene matches: 9. In germline, CDR1 is SGHTA, CDR2 FQGNSA. The CDR3 totals 17 residues. The CDR3 loop is CASSPRGLAGGVNEQFF. The CDR3 region has the DNA TGTGCCAGCAGCCCCCGCGGACTAGCGGGGGGCGTCAATGAGCAGTTCTTC.